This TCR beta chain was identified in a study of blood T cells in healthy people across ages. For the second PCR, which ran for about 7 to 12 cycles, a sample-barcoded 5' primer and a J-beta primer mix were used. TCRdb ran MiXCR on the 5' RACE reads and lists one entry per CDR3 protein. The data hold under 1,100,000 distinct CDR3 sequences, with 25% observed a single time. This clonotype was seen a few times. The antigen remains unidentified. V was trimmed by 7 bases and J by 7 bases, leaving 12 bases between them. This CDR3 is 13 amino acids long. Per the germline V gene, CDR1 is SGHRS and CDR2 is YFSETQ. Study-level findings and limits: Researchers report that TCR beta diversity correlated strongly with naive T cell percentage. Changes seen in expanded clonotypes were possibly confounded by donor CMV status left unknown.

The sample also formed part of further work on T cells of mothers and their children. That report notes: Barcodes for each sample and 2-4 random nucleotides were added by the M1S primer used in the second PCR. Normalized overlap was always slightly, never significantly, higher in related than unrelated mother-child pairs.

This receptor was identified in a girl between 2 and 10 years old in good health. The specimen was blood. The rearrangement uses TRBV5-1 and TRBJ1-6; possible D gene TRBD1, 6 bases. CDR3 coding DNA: TGCGCCAGCGTCTCAGGGGAAAATTCACCCCTCCACTTT. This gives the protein CASVSGENSPLHF.